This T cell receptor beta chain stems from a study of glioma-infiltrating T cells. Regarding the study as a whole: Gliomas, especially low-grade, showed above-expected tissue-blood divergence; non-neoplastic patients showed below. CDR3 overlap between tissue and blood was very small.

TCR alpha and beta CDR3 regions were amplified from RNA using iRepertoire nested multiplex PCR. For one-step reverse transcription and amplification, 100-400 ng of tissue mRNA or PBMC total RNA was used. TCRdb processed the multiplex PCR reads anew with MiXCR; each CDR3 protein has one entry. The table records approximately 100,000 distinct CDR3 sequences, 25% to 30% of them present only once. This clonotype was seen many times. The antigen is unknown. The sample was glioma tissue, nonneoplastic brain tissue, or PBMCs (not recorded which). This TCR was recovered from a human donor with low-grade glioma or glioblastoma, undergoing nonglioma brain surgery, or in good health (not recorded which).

CDR3 residues: CASSQTKNIQYF. The CDR3 DNA is TGTGCCAGCAGTCAAACCAAAAACATTCAGTACTTC. The chain employs TRBV28 and TRBJ2-4; D is unresolved. V lost 5 bases and J 2 bases, leaving 4 bases between the germline ends. The CDR3 runs to 12 residues. Per germline, CDR1 MDHEN and CDR2 SYDVKM.